This T cell receptor beta chain was profiled in a study of T-cell memory formation after mild COVID-19. Study results and limitations: Several responding clones turned up in pre-infection memory, indicating that cross-reactive memory may have taken part.

This clonotype was recorded at least ten times. The antigen is unknown. TCRdb analysed the 5' RACE reads with MiXCR anew, one entry per CDR3 protein. The sample includes 550,000 to 700,000 distinct CDR3 sequences, 15% to 20% of them seen just once. This CDR3 has 14 amino acids. V was cut by 3 bases and J by 2 bases, with 9 bases left in between. The source material was PBMCs or a T cell subset sorted from them (not recorded which). The chain is built from TRBV12-3 or TRBV12-4 and TRBJ2-3, with D tentatively TRBD2 (6 bases). The receptor's source is an adult woman who had mild COVID-19 (a few samples of this study predate the infection). Cell type and time point are not known. The CDR3 loop reads CASSFGGTTDTQYF. The CDR3 bases are TGTGCCAGCAGTTTTGGCGGGACCACAGATACGCAGTATTTT.